The clone carrying this T cell receptor (beta chain) was observed a few times. Each CDR3 protein is one row after TCRdb ran MiXCR on the 5' RACE reads. The data hold tens of thousands of distinct CDR3 sequences, with over 4.5% observed a single time. The sample is drawn from a study of early T cells in non-severe SARS-CoV-2 infection. V lost 0 bases and J 4 bases, leaving 10 bases between the germline ends. The length of the CDR3 is 14 residues. Germline V CDR1 and CDR2: SGHRS, YFSETQ. The rearrangement joins TRBV5-1 to TRBJ1-2; D might be TRBD1 (6 bases). This sequence was found in an adult who was a healthcare worker with PCR-confirmed SARS-CoV-2 infection or an uninfected control (not recorded which). The sequenced sample consisted of whole blood. The CDR3 is CASSLDGGLYGYTF. The CDR3 DNA reads TGCGCCAGCAGCTTGGATGGGGGGCTCTATGGCTACACCTTC.